This paragraph covers one T cell receptor beta chain sequence. What it binds is not known. The data were obtained in a study of T cell repertoires in cytomegalovirus infection. For the study at large: Used in the study were CMV epitopes, some recently identified and HLA-C-restricted, others well-studied and HLA-B-restricted. Through public TCR beta signatures, both CMV infection and matching HLA type were indicated.

CDR1 and CDR2 from the germline V gene are SQVTM and ANQGSEA. The V segment lost 6 bases and the J segment 8 bases; nucleotides outside the gene matches: 16. The CDR3 loop spans 15 amino acids. TCRdb reprocessed the reads with MiXCR, giving one entry per CDR3 protein. The sample contains about 920,000 distinct CDR3 sequences, approximately 30% of which appear only once. Study outcomes and limitations: Ex vivo, HLA-C-restricted CMV-specific TCR beta clonotypes prevailed over the rest of the response.

Source: cultured CD8+ T cells from PBMCs, taken from culture after CMV antigen stimulation. The TCR was taken from a human donor in good health (CMV status not recorded). Some clones in this sample may be carry-over from other donors' samples. V usage is TRBV29-1 and J usage is TRBJ1-2, with TRBD1 matching 9 bases. The DNA of the CDR3 is TGCAGCGTAGGGGGACAGGGATTTTTATACGACGGCTACACCTTC. It codes for CSVGGQGFLYDGYTF.